Given below is one T cell receptor (beta chain) in context. This sample stems from a study of blood T cell repertoires in COVID-19. Study-wide context: Whether acute or convalescent, the COVID-19 samples came from the United States, Italy and Spain. In each case, the material was cDNA or gDNA derived from T cells, B-cell-depleted T cells, or PBMCs.

The CDR3 spans 15 residues. Trimming stripped 4 bases from V and 0 bases from J, with 12 bases between. The germline CDR1 and CDR2 sequences are SGHTA and FQGNSA. In the authors' methods: It was from reference gene primer amplification that nucleated cell counts were estimated. Profiling relied on immunoSEQ multiplex PCR, and the TCRdb table lists in-frame clones only, not all of them. V, J and clone size derive from that table, while D and trimming were established from the DNA sequence. The sample holds about 98,000 clones; roughly 86% are singletons and the top ten take 10%. The V gene is TRBV7-2, the J gene TRBJ1-1, with a possible D match to TRBD1 (6 bases). The clonotype originates from a middle-aged man with acute or convalescent COVID-19. The sequencing sample was made of peripheral blood. The chain's CDR3 is CASSSGAFMNTEAFF. The CDR3 DNA reads as TGTGCCAGCAGCTCAGGGGCCTTCATGAACACTGAAGCTTTCTTT.